The 27 T cell receptor beta chains reported below all come from one sample, sequenced in a study of T cell responses to AZD1222 COVID-19 vaccine. The repertoire was sequenced with immunoSEQ multiplex PCR; TCRdb's copy has only in-frame clones and lacks some. The table has 100,000 to 150,000 clones, roughly 90% seen once. The sample here was peripheral blood, taken on day 0 of AZD1222 vaccination. The receptors derive from an adult in good health.

The chain joins TRBV6-6 to TRBJ2-7, with TRBD2 matching over 7 bases. Trimming at V came to 6 bases and at J to 2 bases, leaving 7 bases not matched to a gene. The CDR3 extends over 14 amino acids. Germline V gene lookup returns CDR1 MNHNY and CDR2 SVGAGI (reference sequence). CDR3 in amino acids: CASSKREAPYEQYF. CDR3 in DNA: TGTGCCAGCAGCAAACGGGAGGCCCCCTACGAGCAGTACTTC.

The V and J genes are TRBV18 and TRBJ1-1; no reliable D call. Germline CDR1 reads KGHSH; CDR2 reads LQKENI. This CDR3 is built from 13 residues. V was clipped by 1 base and J by 8 bases, with 11 bases between them. The CDR3 sequence: CASSPRETKEAFF. The CDR3 DNA reads as TGTGCCAGCTCACCACGAGAGACAAAAGAAGCTTTCTTT.

J is TRBJ2-3 and V is TRBV11-2; D might be TRBD2 (6 bases). The CDR3 sequence is 15 residues long. The germline V gene has CDR1 SGHAT and CDR2 FQNNGV. V was trimmed by 0 bases and J by 4 bases, leaving 11 bases between them. The CDR3: CASSLEQAGPDTQYF. The DNA of the CDR3 is TGTGCCAGCAGCTTAGAACAGGCGGGGCCAGATACGCAGTATTTT.

This clone was picked up one time. The chain joins TRBV4-2 to TRBJ1-5, with D perhaps matching TRBD1 (5 bases). The CDR3 is 15 residues long. Trimming pared 0 bases from V and 4 bases from J, leaving 10 bases between. In germline, CDR1 is LGHNA, CDR2 YNFKEQ. The CDR3 DNA reads TGTGCCAGCAGCCAAGATTTACAGGCAAATCAGCCCCAGCATTTT. It codes for CASSQDLQANQPQHF.

The chain has TRBV27 and TRBJ1-6, with D tentatively TRBD1 (6 bases). Germline V CDR1 and CDR2: MNHEY, SMNVEV (reference sequence). This CDR3 has 15 residues. Trimming removed 6 bases from V and 7 bases from J, with 16 bases in between. CDR3 in DNA: TGTGCCAGCAGGGGGCCCGCGGACAGCAATTCACCCCTCCACTTT. The encoded protein is CASRGPADSNSPLHF.

This CDR3 reads CASNSTGELYGYTF. CDR3 in DNA: TGCGCCAGCAACTCGACAGGGGAGCTCTATGGCTACACCTTC. The chain links TRBV23-1 to TRBJ1-2; 8 bases map to TRBD1. TRBV23-1 is designated an ORF whose function remains uncertain. V lost 7 bases, J lost 4 bases, and 8 bases stayed unmatched. This CDR3 region has 14 residues.

The V gene is TRBV12-3 or TRBV12-4, the J gene TRBJ1-1; TRBD1 might be the D (5 bases). Trimming shortened V by 3 bases and J by 5 bases, and 10 bases separated the two germline ends. The CDR3 totals 13 residues. CDR3: CASSFRWGTEAFF. For the CDR3, the DNA is TGTGCCAGCAGTTTCAGGTGGGGGACTGAAGCTTTCTTT.

The chain is built from TRBV5-5 and TRBJ1-1; D is ambiguous. The CDR3 has 12 residues. CDR1 is SGHKS, CDR2 YYEKEE, per germline (reference sequence). V lost 0 bases, J lost 7 bases, and 7 bases lay in between. DNA of the CDR3: TGTGCCAGCAGCTTGGCCGCGGGTGAAGCTTTCTTT. It encodes CASSLAAGEAFF. The whole variable domain, remainder taken from reference TRBV5-5 and TRBJ1-1, is DAGVTQSPTHLIKTRGQQVTLRCSPISGHKSVSWYQQVLGQGPQFIFQYYEKEERGRGNFPDRFSARQFPNYSSELNVNALLLGDSALYLCASSLAAGEAFFGQGTRLTVV.

V gene TRBV7-8 combines with J gene TRBJ2-7, with 8 bases fitting TRBD2. The CDR3 spans 16 residues. V was pared by 3 bases and J by 1 base, with 8 bases of the junction left unmatched. CDR1 is SGHVS and CDR2 is FQNEAQ in the germline V gene. The CDR3 DNA sequence: TGTGCCAGCAGCTTCCCGGGACTAGGAGGGTCCTACGAGCAGTACTTC. It codes for CASSFPGLGGSYEQYF.

This rearrangement joins TRBV7-9 to TRBJ2-7; TRBD1 matches at 11 bases. The CDR3 has 14 amino acids. Germline CDR1 reads SEHNR; CDR2 reads FQNEAQ (reference sequence). The V and J ends lost 3 bases and 7 bases, in that order; junction bases with no gene match: 5. CDR3 in DNA: TGTGCCAGCAGCTTTGGACAGGGGGCAAAAGAGCAGTACTTC. Translation gives CASSFGQGAKEQYF.

The chain carries TRBV4-3 and TRBJ2-7, with 7 bases identical to TRBD1. The CDR3 extends over 15 amino acids. Germline V gives CDR1 LGHNA, CDR2 YSLEER. V lost 3 bases and J lost 1; bases outside the gene matches: 6. The CDR3 region is CASSQAPGQSYEQYF. The CDR3 DNA follows: TGCGCCAGCAGCCAGGCCCCGGGACAGTCCTACGAGCAGTACTTC.

This chain links TRBV5-6 with TRBJ1-5, with TRBD1 as a possible D gene (5 bases). The CDR3 extends over 15 amino acids. Germline V gives CDR1 SGHDT, CDR2 YYEEEE. V was clipped by 0 bases and J by 1 base, with 8 bases between them. CDR3: CASSLEGLSNQPQHF. The CDR3 bases are TGTGCCAGCAGCTTGGAGGGACTAAGCAATCAGCCCCAGCATTTT.

Note on this clone: Additional DNA sequences in this sample encode the identical CDR3. The chain carries TRBV5-6 and TRBJ1-1; D remains unclear. The V and J ends lost 2 bases and 1 base respectively, with 9 bases between them. Germline lookup yields CDR1 SGHDT and CDR2 YYEEEE. The CDR3 totals 14 residues. CDR3 in DNA: TGTGCCAGCAGCTTCTCCGGTTCGAACACTGAAGCTTTCTTT. This encodes CASSFSGSNTEAFF. Complete variable domain (other parts from reference TRBV5-6 and TRBJ1-1): DAGVTQSPTHLIKTRGQQVTLRCSPKSGHDTVSWYQQALGQGPQFIFQYYEEEERQRGNFPDRFSGHQFPNYSSELNVNALLLGDSALYLCASSFSGSNTEAFFGQGTRLTVV.

The J gene is TRBJ2-7, the V gene TRBV19; no clear D gene. The CDR3 is made up of 16 amino acids. Trimming removed 4 bases from V and 3 bases from J, with 19 bases in between. Germline V CDR1 and CDR2: LNHDA, SQIVND (reference sequence). The CDR3 nucleotides read TGTGCCAGTAGTAGCCGGCTTGGTGCGCCTAACTACGAGCAGTACTTC. Amino acid sequence: CASSSRLGAPNYEQYF.

V gene TRBV3-1 (or the pseudogene TRBV3-2) combines with J gene TRBJ1-3; no firm D call. The germline gives CDR1 LGHDT, CDR2 YNNKEL (reference sequence). The CDR3 is 14 amino acids. Trimming shortened V by 4 bases and J by 0 bases, and 7 bases separated the two germline ends. The CDR3 DNA reads as TGTGCCAGCAGCCTGACGGACTCTGGAAACACCATATATTTT. It encodes CASSLTDSGNTIYF.

The chain links TRBV5-1 to TRBJ2-3; perhaps TRBD2 as D (6 bases). Deletions cut 2 bases from V and 1 base from J, with 8 bases between. Germline V lookup: CDR1 SGHRS, CDR2 YFSETQ. This CDR3 is built from 14 residues. CDR3 nucleotide sequence: TGCGCCAGCAGCTTCGGGAGCGGCACAGATACGCAGTATTTT. Translating it yields CASSFGSGTDTQYF.

This chain joins TRBV7-9 and TRBJ1-5; D gene ambiguous. Trimming removed 0 bases from V and 1 base from J, with 16 bases in between. Per the germline V gene, CDR1 is SEHNR and CDR2 is FQNEAQ (reference sequence). The CDR3 contains 18 residues. This chain's CDR3 is CASSLAPSLGSSNQPQHF. CDR3 coding DNA: TGTGCCAGCAGCTTAGCCCCCTCCCTGGGGTCAAGCAATCAGCCCCAGCATTTT.

The chain is built from TRBV21-1 and TRBJ1-6. TRBV21-1 is a documented pseudogene. The CDR3 loop spans 19 amino acids. CDR3 sequence: CASSKARPQSFSYNSPLHF. The CDR3, as DNA: TGTGCCAGCAGCAAAGCTAGGCCCCAAAGCTTCTCCTATAATTCACCCCTCCACTTT.

CDR3 DNA sequence: TGCGCCAGCAGCCAAGATAAGGTTGGCTACACCTTC. This translates into CASSQDKVGYTF. The rearrangement uses TRBV4-1 and TRBJ1-2; no definite D call. The length of the CDR3 is 12 residues. From germline, CDR1 is MGHRA and CDR2 YSYEKL. V gave up 0 bases and J gave up 7 bases, with 6 bases separating them.

The chain has TRBV4-2 and TRBJ2-1; no firm D call. Germline CDR1 is LGHNA and CDR2 is YNFKEQ. Trimming took off 1 base at V and 7 bases at J, with 17 bases between the two ends. CDR3 length: 16 amino acids. CDR3 nucleotides: TGTGCCAGCAGCCAAGTCCCCAAGGTAATCGAGAATGAGCAGTTCTTC. Its translation: CASSQVPKVIENEQFF.

J is TRBJ1-3 and V is TRBV18, with D tentatively TRBD1 (6 bases). The germline gives CDR1 KGHSH, CDR2 LQKENI. V was cut by 3 bases and J by 4 bases, with 10 bases left in between. The CDR3 is 14 amino acids. Here the CDR3 reads CASSPGGAGNTIYF. DNA of the CDR3: TGTGCCAGCTCACCGGGGGGCGCCGGAAACACCATATATTTT.

The chain employs TRBV27 and TRBJ1-4; D is ambiguous. Germline CDR1 is MNHEY and CDR2 is SMNVEV (reference sequence). The ends were cut back, 6 bases at V and 8 bases at J, with 22 bases in the middle. The CDR3 consists of 16 residues. The CDR3 loop reads CASSRLSLGEKEKLFF. In DNA form, the CDR3 reads TGTGCCAGCAGCCGACTGAGTTTGGGTGAGAAGGAAAAACTGTTTTTT.

V is TRBV5-6 and J is TRBJ1-2, with D possibly TRBD1 on 6 matching bases. The CDR3 consists of 14 residues. V was trimmed by 2 bases and J by 5 bases, leaving 13 bases between them. Germline V gene sequence: CDR1 SGHDT, CDR2 YYEEEE. The CDR3 DNA follows: TGTGCCAGCAGCTTCCTACAGGGCGGGTATGGCTACACCTTC. Translated: CASSFLQGGYGYTF. The variable domain in full, with the rest retrieved from reference TRBV5-6 and TRBJ1-2, is DAGVTQSPTHLIKTRGQQVTLRCSPKSGHDTVSWYQQALGQGPQFIFQYYEEEERQRGNFPDRFSGHQFPNYSSELNVNALLLGDSALYLCASSFLQGGYGYTFGSGTRLTVV.

The V and J genes are TRBV7-2 and TRBJ1-2, with 9 bases lining up with TRBD1. The CDR3 spans 15 residues. V gave up 1 base and J gave up 8 bases; unmatched junction bases: 8. The germline V gene has CDR1 SGHTA and CDR2 FQGNSA. This CDR3 reads CASSLGITGGEGYTF. CDR3 DNA: TGTGCCAGCAGCTTAGGTATAACAGGGGGCGAAGGCTACACCTTC. The complete variable domain, with remaining parts taken from reference TRBV7-2 and TRBJ1-2, reads GAGVSQSPSNKVTEKGKDVELRCDPISGHTALYWYRQSLGQGLEFLIYFQGNSAPDKSGLPSDRFSAERTGGSVSTLTIQRTQQEDSAVYLCASSLGITGGEGYTFGSGTRLTVV.

The chain combines TRBV7-8 with TRBJ1-5; D gene uncertain. V dropped 1 base and J dropped 8 bases, with 12 bases sitting between them. The CDR3 length is 14 residues. The germline V gene encodes CDR1 SGHVS and CDR2 FQNEAQ. Here the CDR3 reads CASSLEATHKPQHF. CDR3 sequence (DNA): TGTGCCAGCAGCTTAGAGGCCACACACAAGCCCCAGCATTTT. The variable domain in full, completed from reference TRBV7-8 and TRBJ1-5, reads GAGVSQSPRYKVAKRGQDVALRCDPISGHVSLFWYQQALGQGPEFLTYFQNEAQLDKSGLPSDRFFAERPEGSVSTLKIQRTQQEDSAVYLCASSLEATHKPQHFGDGTRLSIL.

The chain carries TRBV18 and TRBJ1-1; D ambiguous. CDR1 and CDR2 from the germline V gene are KGHSH and LQKENI. Trimming pared 3 bases from V and 0 bases from J, leaving 17 bases between. There are 17 residues in the CDR3. DNA for the CDR3: TGTGCCAGCTCACCCTTCAGGAATAACGCTATGAACACTGAAGCTTTCTTT. Its translation is CASSPFRNNAMNTEAFF.

The J gene is TRBJ1-1, the V gene TRBV9; unclear D gene. The CDR3 spans 14 residues. Germline-derived CDR1 and CDR2 are SGDLS and YYNGEE. V shed 0 bases and J shed 3 bases, with 9 bases lying between them. The CDR3 sequence: CASSVGHIDTEAFF. In DNA, the CDR3 is TGTGCCAGCAGCGTAGGCCACATCGACACTGAAGCTTTCTTT. Full variable domain (rest looked up from reference TRBV9 and TRBJ1-1): DSGVTQTPKHLITATGQRVTLRCSPRSGDLSVYWYQQSLDQGLQFLIQYYNGEERAKGNILERFSAQQFPDLHSELNLSSLELGDSALYFCASSVGHIDTEAFFGQGTRLTVV.